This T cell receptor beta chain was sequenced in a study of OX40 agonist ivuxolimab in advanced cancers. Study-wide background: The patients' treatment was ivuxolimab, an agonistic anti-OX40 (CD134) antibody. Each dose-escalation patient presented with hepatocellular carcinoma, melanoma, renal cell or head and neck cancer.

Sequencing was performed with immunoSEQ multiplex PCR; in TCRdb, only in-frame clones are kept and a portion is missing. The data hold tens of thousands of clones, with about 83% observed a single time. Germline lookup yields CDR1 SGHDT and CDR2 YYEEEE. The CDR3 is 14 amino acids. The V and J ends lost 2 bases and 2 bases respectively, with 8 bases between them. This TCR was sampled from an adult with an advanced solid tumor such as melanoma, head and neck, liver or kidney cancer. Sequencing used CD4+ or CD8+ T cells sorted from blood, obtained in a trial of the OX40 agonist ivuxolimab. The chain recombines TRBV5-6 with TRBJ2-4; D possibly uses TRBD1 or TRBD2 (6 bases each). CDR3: CASSLGGSKNIQYF. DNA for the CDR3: TGTGCCAGCAGCTTAGGGGGGTCCAAAAACATTCAGTACTTC.